The sequence of this T cell receptor (beta chain) was determined in a study of T-cell reconstitution after alpha-beta-depleted transplantation in children (dated by TCRdb to 2016 to 2017). Turning to the overall study: T-cell immune reconstitution after TCRalphabeta/CD19-depleted allogeneic hematopoietic cell transplantation in children was quantitatively tracked in the study by means of TCR repertoire profiling.

The library was produced with PCR. Sequenced on an Illumina HiSeq 2500. Molecular barcoding was employed in the preparation of TCR libraries, with unique molecular identifiers being used to normalize TCRbeta repertoire quantification. TCRdb reprocessed the public reads (quality trimming at Q25 with fastp, clone calling with MiXCR) and kept in-frame beta chains. Rows with a matching CDR3 protein are joined into one entry that keeps the most common DNA and genes. Present in this sample are a few hundred thousand distinct CDR3 sequences, over 25% of which were seen just once. The ten largest make up 30% to 40% of the sample. This clonotype appeared a single time. The antigen this receptor binds is unknown. Base qualities are missing; no much larger clone stands one base away. Trimming at the junction amounts to 3 bases on V and 8 bases on J, and the germline ends lie 14 bases apart. The CDR3 covers 14 residues, taking in both the cysteine and the phenylalanine. Of all the DNA, just the CDR3 is kept, 42 bases in frame from base 1. CDR1 and CDR2 (SGHRS, YFSETQ) derive from the germline V gene.

The intended sense of this specimen's treatment or condition label: allogeneic hematopoietic cell transplantation with graft depleted of TCRalphabeta T cells and CD19 B cells. TCRalphabeta/CD19-depleted allogeneic hematopoietic cell grafts were given to the transplant recipients, all of whom were children. Points the paper makes about the study in general: Apparently early alphabetaT-cell count recovery about two months after transplant reportedly relied on only several hundred rapidly expanded clones derived from non-depleted graft cells. The frequencies of hyperexpanded clones fell over the following months, and after one year, T-cell counts and TCRbeta diversity were mostly attributed to newly produced T cells. In some patients, the high TCRbeta diversity seen at day 60 was put down to recipient T cells and intrathymic progenitors that had survived conditioning.

Sequenced here: PBMCs, sampled before TCRalphabeta/CD19-depleted stem cell transplant. The V and J genes are TRBV5-1 and TRBJ2-2; a weak D assignment points to TRBD2 (5 bases agree). This TCR was recovered from a boy younger than two with Wiskott-Aldrich syndrome, due to receive a stem cell transplant. The nucleotide sequence is given as TGCGCCAGCAGCTATTTAGATCGGGGAGGGGAGCTGTTTTTT. This codes for CASSYLDRGGELFF.